This TCR beta chain was captured by sequencing in a study of OX40 agonist ivuxolimab in advanced cancers. Measured with immunoSEQ multiplex PCR; TCRdb has only the in-frame clones, and not every one. The data hold tens of thousands of clones, with 65% to 90% observed a single time. Trimming pared 10 bases from V and 0 bases from J, leaving 13 bases between. CDR1 SNHLY and CDR2 FYNNEI come from the germline V gene. The CDR3 loop spans 13 amino acids. At baseline, cycle 4 day 1, and cycle 7 day 1, blood was sampled. This chain joins TRBV2 and TRBJ2-7; D gene unclear. The TCR sequence derives from an adult with an advanced solid tumor such as melanoma, head and neck, liver or kidney cancer. Sequencing was performed on CD4+ or CD8+ T cells sorted from blood, taken in a trial of the OX40 agonist ivuxolimab. CDR3 bases: TGTGCCACCTGCCCTGGAAGCTCCTACGAGCAGTACTTC. It yields the protein CATCPGSSYEQYF.